This T cell receptor (beta chain) was identified during a study of control samples from healthy donors and cancer patients. The CDR3 covers 15 residues. Germline CDR1 is SNHLY and CDR2 is FYNNEI. V dropped 8 bases and J dropped 3; count of bases not matched to a gene: 7. This table comes from immunoSEQ multiplex PCR, and its TCRdb copy is limited to in-frame clones, with some not included. This sample carries roughly 100,000 clones, roughly 91% of them seen once, and the ten largest clones take 19%. This sequence was found in a man in his 60s with lung cancer. V and J are TRBV2 and TRBJ1-3, with TRBD1 matching 10 bases. Source material: PBMCs. The DNA for the CDR3 is TGTGCCAGCGATTTGACAGGGGGCTTTGGAAACACCATATATTTT. This translates into CASDLTGGFGNTIYF. Combining the CDR3 with reference TRBV2 and TRBJ1-3 gives the whole variable domain EPEVTQTPSHQVTQMGQEVILRCVPISNHLYFYWYRQILGQKVEFLVSFYNNEISEKSEIFDDQFSVERPDGSNFTLKIRSTKLEDSAMYFCASDLTGGFGNTIYFGEGSWLTVV.